This T cell receptor (beta chain) was observed in a study of T cell clonotyping in hematopoietic cell transplantation. Sequencing was performed with immunoSEQ multiplex PCR; in TCRdb, only in-frame clones are kept and a portion is missing. This sample carries fewer than 80,000 clones, about 93% of them seen once, and the ten largest clones take about 1.5%. From germline, CDR1 is SGHNT and CDR2 YYREEE (reference sequence). The V gene lost 0 bases and the J gene lost 7 bases, with 14 bases spanning the gap. CDR3 size: 14 residues. This clonotype originated in a middle-aged man in good health. Some clones in this sample may be carry-over from other donors' samples. The rearrangement links TRBV5-4 to TRBJ2-7, with D possibly called TRBD1 or TRBD2 (6 bases each). The specimen sequenced was peripheral blood mononuclear cells. This CDR3 reads CASSLGTGAGEQYF. DNA for the CDR3: TGTGCCAGCAGCTTGGGTACGGGGGCGGGGGAGCAGTACTTC. Filled out from reference TRBV5-4 and TRBJ2-7, the complete variable domain reads ETGVTQSPTHLIKTRGQQVTLRCSSQSGHNTVSWYQQALGQGPQFIFQYYREEENGRGNFPPRFSGLQFPNYSSELNVNALELDDSALYLCASSLGTGAGEQYFGPGTRLTVT.